A selection of T cell receptor beta chains follows, all from one sample in a study of blood T cell repertoires in COVID-19. This table comes from immunoSEQ multiplex PCR, and its TCRdb copy is limited to in-frame clones, with some not included. The sample carries around 100,000 clones, around 89% recorded once. Input material: peripheral blood. The receptors here all came from a woman older than 75 with acute or convalescent COVID-19. The CDR3 runs from the conserved cysteine through the conserved F or W. A D gene is named only where the DNA matches it firmly. Not all rows give a size; the values are once, few, many and, for expanded clones, a class.

d_call	v_call	j_call	clone_size	cdr3_nt	cdr3_aa
-	TRBV28	TRBJ1-5	-	TGTGCCAGCGGCGAACAGGGTTTTGGGCAGCCCCAGCATTTT	CASGEQGFGQPQHF
-	TRBV30	TRBJ1-5	-	TGTGCCTGGAGTGTAAGCGGAGGTTTGCCCCAGCATTTT	CAWSVSGGLPQHF
-	TRBV4-3	TRBJ2-2	-	TGCGCCAGCAGCCAAGGGTTGGGGCTAACCGGGGAGCTGTTTTTT	CASSQGLGLTGELFF
TRBD2	TRBV2	TRBJ2-1	-	TGTGCCAGCAGCTATAGCGGGGGGGTGACCCTCGACAATGAGCAGTTCTTC	CASSYSGGVTLDNEQFF
-	TRBV5-4	TRBJ1-2	-	TGTGCCAGCAGCCCCGGACAGATCTATGGCTACACCTTC	CASSPGQIYGYTF
TRBD1	TRBV7-9	TRBJ2-7	-	TGTGCCAGCAGCTCGAGGGACAGGGCCTACGAGCAGTACTTC	CASSSRDRAYEQYF
TRBD1	TRBV12-5	TRBJ2-2	few	TGTGCTAGTGGTTTCTCCCCAACAGGGGGAGGTAACACCGGGGAGCTGTTTTTT	CASGFSPTGGGNTGELFF
TRBD1	TRBV7-8	TRBJ1-2	-	TGTGCCAGCAGCTTAGCCACGACAGGGGTGGGTGGCTACACCTTC	CASSLATTGVGGYTF
TRBD2	TRBV19	TRBJ2-5	once	TGTGCCAGTAGTATAGGCGGACTAGCAGAAGAGACCCAGTACTTC	CASSIGGLAEETQYF
-	TRBV18	TRBJ1-5	-	TGTGCCAGCTCACTGCTAGGGGCTTTCGAAAATCAGCCCCAGCATTTT	CASSLLGAFENQPQHF
-	TRBV2	TRBJ2-6	-	TGTGCCAGCAGTGAACTAGCGACCGGGGCCAACGTCCTGACTTTC	CASSELATGANVLTF
-	TRBV7-8	TRBJ1-2	-	TGTGCCAGCAGCTTGTCCACTAACTATGGCTACACCTTC	CASSLSTNYGYTF
-	TRBV10-3	TRBJ2-5	few	TGTGCCATCAGTGAGTCTGGTTTACAGGGCATTAAAGAGACCCAGTACTTC	CAISESGLQGIKETQYF
-	TRBV4-1	TRBJ1-5	-	TGCGCCAGCAGCCACAATAGCAATCAGCCCCAGCATTTT	CASSHNSNQPQHF
-	TRBV4-3	TRBJ1-2	-	TGCGCCAGCAGCCAAGACTACGCTCGGGGGAGGGGGAACTATGGCTACACCTTC	CASSQDYARGRGNYGYTF
-	TRBV7-9	TRBJ2-7	-	TGTGCCAGCAGCCCCCCACTGGCGGGGTACGAGCAGTACTTC	CASSPPLAGYEQYF
-	TRBV21-1	TRBJ2-7	few	TGTGCCAGCAGCAAAGGATCGGGCTGGGGGCCGGTCCCCCCCTACGAGCAGTACTTC	CASSKGSGWGPVPPYEQYF
-	TRBV18	TRBJ2-1	-	TGTGCCAGCTCACCACCGGCAGGGTGGGCGAACAATGAGCAGTTCTTC	CASSPPAGWANNEQFF